This entry concerns a single TCR beta chain. With V trimmed by 0 bases and J by 4 bases, 11 bases remained unmatched. The CDR3 has 16 residues. CDR1 is GTSNPN, CDR2 SVGIG, per germline (reference sequence). TCRdb keeps only in-frame clones here, not all; method: immunoSEQ multiplex PCR. The table lists 140,000 or so clones, 75% to 95% of them singletons. The record originates from a study of control samples from healthy donors and cancer patients. This receptor was taken from a young man in good health. The sequenced sample was blood. The chain employs TRBV30 and TRBJ1-2; TRBD1 aligns across 7 bases. The CDR3 bases are TGTGCCTGGAGTGTAAACAGGGGTCCTACTGGCTATGGCTACACCTTC. Translating it yields CAWSVNRGPTGYGYTF.